A single sample is the source of the 30 T cell receptor beta chains below, sequenced in a study of blood T cell repertoires in COVID-19. TCRdb's copy holds only in-frame clones and misses some; the assay was immunoSEQ multiplex PCR. The sample contains tens of thousands of clones, 80% to 90% of which appear only once. The specimen was peripheral blood. These receptors were collected from a human donor in a cohort sampled during active COVID-19.

This rearrangement joins TRBV12-3 or TRBV12-4 to TRBJ1-6; possibly TRBD1 for D (5 bases). This CDR3 is 13 amino acids long. Trimming shortened V by 6 bases and J by 9 bases, and 12 bases separated the two germline ends. CDR3 in amino acids: CASSRGGGSPLHF. As DNA, the CDR3 is TGTGCCAGCAGCCGGGGGGGAGGTTCACCCCTCCACTTT.

This clone has at least ten counts. The V gene is TRBV7-2, the J gene TRBJ2-2; 9 positions match TRBD2. The CDR3 covers 16 residues. The germline CDR1 and CDR2 sequences are SGHTA and FQGNSA. Germline trimming cut 2 bases from V and 6 bases from J; bases unmatched to any gene: 7. DNA of the CDR3: TGTGCCAGCAGCTTAATGGGCGGGGGGGCCCCCGGGGAGCTGTTTTTT. It specifies CASSLMGGGAPGELFF.

This clone has only one observation. The rearrangement links TRBV2 to TRBJ2-7, with D tentatively TRBD1 (5 bases). The V end lost 11 bases, the J end lost 6 bases, and 23 bases lay between the germline ends. The CDR3 extends over 14 amino acids. The germline CDR1 and CDR2 sequences are SNHLY and FYNNEI. CDR3 protein: CASRRSQGTLEQYF. The CDR3 coding sequence is TGTGCCTCCCGAAGATCTCAGGGTACCCTCGAGCAGTACTTC.

This sequence joins TRBV9 and TRBJ2-5; D perhaps matches TRBD2 (5 bases). Trimming removed 0 bases from V and 1 base from J, with 13 bases in between. CDR1 SGDLS and CDR2 YYNGEE come from the germline V gene. The CDR3 contains 16 residues. The CDR3, as DNA: TGTGCCAGCAGCGTAGGTCTAGCTAGTTCCCAAGAGACCCAGTACTTC. It translates to CASSVGLASSQETQYF.

The chain joins TRBV7-2 to TRBJ1-1; no definite D call. V lost 0 bases and J lost 3, with 8 bases in between. The V gene's germline CDR1 is SGHTA and CDR2 FQGNSA. The CDR3 extends over 14 amino acids. The DNA for the CDR3 is TGTGCCAGCAGCTTAGCGGCAGGCTACACTGAAGCTTTCTTT. Translation gives CASSLAAGYTEAFF.

The genes are TRBV21-1 and TRBJ2-7; TRBD2, as called in the table, went unchecked against the DNA. TRBV21-1 is a recognized pseudogene. The CDR3 length is 14 residues. CDR3 DNA sequence: TGTGCCAGCAGCCCCCCCCGGGGGTCCTACGAGCAGTACTTC. As protein: CASSPPRGSYEQYF.

The rearrangement links TRBV6-5 to TRBJ1-1, with a tentative D call TRBD1 (5 bases). Germline V gene data show CDR1 as MNHEY and CDR2 as SVGAGI. The CDR3 spans 14 residues. The V end was cut by 5 bases, the J end by 0 bases, with 10 bases between. The CDR3 sequence is CASSLQAMNTEAFF. DNA for the CDR3: TGTGCCAGCAGTCTACAGGCCATGAACACTGAAGCTTTCTTT.

This clone was found many times. The chain employs TRBV27 and TRBJ1-6; D uncertain. The CDR3 runs 13 residues. With 7 bases removed from V and 3 bases from J, the gap between germline ends came to 7 bases. The germline CDR1 and CDR2 sequences are MNHEY and SMNVEV (reference sequence). The CDR3 DNA sequence: TGTGCCAGCACGAGAAACTATAATTCACCCCTCCACTTT. The encoded protein is CASTRNYNSPLHF.

At least ten counts were recorded for this clone. V usage is TRBV6-5 and J usage is TRBJ2-5; perhaps TRBD2 as D (6 bases). Trimming pared 6 bases from V and 7 bases from J, leaving 15 bases between. The V gene's germline CDR1 is MNHEY and CDR2 SVGAGI. The CDR3 length is 13 residues. The CDR3 sequence: CASSLTSIGTQYF. CDR3 DNA: TGTGCCAGCAGCCTAACTAGCATCGGGACCCAGTACTTC.

This clone was detected a few times. This rearrangement joins TRBV4-2 to TRBJ2-1, with D possibly matching TRBD1 (5 bases). Trimming took 0 bases from V and 7 from J, leaving 13 bases between them. The CDR3 is made up of 15 amino acids. From germline, CDR1 is LGHNA and CDR2 YNFKEQ. The CDR3 DNA is TGTGCCAGCAGCCAAGATCTGCTCAGGGCGAATGAGCAGTTCTTC. Translating gives CASSQDLLRANEQFF.

This clone was observed a handful of times. As DNA, the CDR3 is TGTGCCAGTAGTATGATGAGGGACTATGGCTACACCTTC. It translates to CASSMMRDYGYTF. This chain joins TRBV19 and TRBJ1-2; D is unresolved. The V end was cut by 3 bases, the J end by 3 bases, with 8 bases between. The CDR3 extends over 13 amino acids. Germline CDR1 and CDR2: LNHDA and SQIVND (reference sequence).

This chain uses TRBV6-5 with TRBJ1-2; TRBD1 matches 7 bases. Germline values: CDR1 MNHEY, CDR2 SVGAGI. Trimming at V came to 8 bases and at J to 5 bases, leaving 11 bases not matched to a gene. CDR3 length: 14 residues. CDR3 amino acids: CASLPRGQGYGYTF. CDR3 bases: TGTGCCAGCTTACCTAGGGGGCAGGGGTATGGCTACACCTTC.

This chain links TRBV20-1 with TRBJ1-2; D not certain. CDR1 and CDR2 (germline): DFQATT, SNEGSKA (reference sequence). Deletions cut 3 bases from V and 1 base from J, with 15 bases between. This CDR3 is built from 15 residues. The CDR3 nucleotides are TGCAGTGCTAGTGGGCACAAGATCATTAACTATGGCTACACCTTC. Encoded protein: CSASGHKIINYGYTF.

The CDR3 nucleotides read TGTGCCAGCAGCACTTCCGGGACGGGACAAAACCCCTACGAGCAGTACTTC. This sequence encodes CASSTSGTGQNPYEQYF. V usage is TRBV21-1 and J usage is TRBJ2-7; the table names TRBD1, a call not compared with the DNA. TRBV21-1 is a documented pseudogene. This CDR3 has 17 residues.

J is TRBJ2-1 and V is TRBV7-2; 10 bases are shared with TRBD2. Germline V CDR1 and CDR2: SGHTA, FQGNSA. The junction had 7 bases not matched to a gene; V was cut back by 3 bases and J by 11 bases. CDR3 size: 14 residues. The CDR3: CASSFGTSGAQQFF. In DNA form, the CDR3 reads TGTGCCAGCAGCTTTGGTACTAGCGGGGCCCAGCAGTTCTTC. Full variable domain (remainder filled in from reference TRBV7-2 and TRBJ2-1): GAGVSQSPSNKVTEKGKDVELRCDPISGHTALYWYRQSLGQGLEFLIYFQGNSAPDKSGLPSDRFSAERTGGSVSTLTIQRTQQEDSAVYLCASSFGTSGAQQFFGPGTRLTVL.

At least ten counts were recorded for this clone. V is TRBV28 and J is TRBJ1-5; maybe TRBD1 (6 bases). The CDR3 sequence is 12 residues long. Germline CDR1 and CDR2: MDHEN and SYDVKM. The V and J ends lost 11 bases and 6 bases respectively, with 14 bases between them. CDR3 sequence (DNA): TGTGCCGGGGGAGGGGGAGGTCAGCCCCAGCATTTT. This translates into CAGGGGGQPQHF.

The gene calls are TRBV7-8 and TRBJ1-2; weak D call: TRBD1 (6 bases). This CDR3 region has 16 residues. The ends were cut back, 2 bases at V and 4 bases at J, with 17 bases in the middle. From germline, CDR1 is SGHVS and CDR2 FQNEAQ. CDR3 loop: CASSLFTGGPVYGYTF. For the CDR3, the DNA is TGTGCCAGCAGCTTATTTACGGGGGGCCCTGTCTATGGCTACACCTTC.

This clone was detected only a few times. The gene calls are TRBV10-3 and TRBJ1-1; TRBD1 matches 8 bases. Germline trimming cut 5 bases from V and 4 bases from J; bases unmatched to any gene: 6. Germline CDR1 and CDR2: ENHRY and SYGVKD. This CDR3 contains 14 residues. CDR3 residues: CAISSGGSGTEAFF. The CDR3 DNA sequence: TGTGCCATCAGTTCAGGGGGCTCCGGCACTGAAGCTTTCTTT.

The V and J genes are TRBV6-1 and TRBJ1-5, with no clear D. Germline values: CDR1 MNHNS, CDR2 SASEGT. The V gene lost 1 base and the J gene lost 5 bases, with 9 bases spanning the gap. The length of the CDR3 is 14 residues. In nucleotides, the CDR3 is TGTGCCAGCAGTGAAGGCAGGAACCATCAGCCCCAGCATTTT. Protein: CASSEGRNHQPQHF.

This clone has only one observation. The chain has TRBV24-1 and TRBJ2-3, with 8 positions matching TRBD1. The CDR3 spans 16 residues. Germline V gives CDR1 KGHDR, CDR2 SFDVKD. Losses at the gene ends were 6 bases for V and 1 base for J; bases not matched to a gene: 8. The CDR3 spells CATSKGQGAGTDTQYF. CDR3 DNA sequence: TGTGCCACCAGTAAAGGGCAGGGGGCGGGCACAGATACGCAGTATTTT.

The chain links TRBV6-4 to TRBJ2-3; 10 bases line up with TRBD2. Germline V gives CDR1 MRHNA, CDR2 SNTAGT. V lost 5 bases and J lost 2; bases outside the gene matches: 7. The length of the CDR3 is 16 residues. The CDR3 nucleotides are TGTGCCAGCAGTACCGGACTAGCGGCGACCACAGATACGCAGTATTTT. Translated, it gives CASSTGLAATTDTQYF.

Only a few counts were recorded for this clone. The chain has TRBV25-1 and TRBJ2-1; 8 nucleotides match TRBD2. This CDR3 region has 13 residues. The germline gives CDR1 MGHDK, CDR2 SYGVNS. V lost 7 bases, J lost 15 bases, and 14 bases stayed unmatched. This chain's CDR3 is CASTGGAFPGRFF. The DNA of the CDR3 is TGTGCCAGCACCGGGGGGGCCTTCCCCGGACGGTTCTTC.

The gene calls are TRBV23-1 and TRBJ1-1; a possible D gene is TRBD1 (6 bases). TRBV23-1 is assigned to the ORF class and has an uncertain function. The CDR3 sequence is 15 residues long. Deletions cut 6 bases from V and 4 bases from J, with 18 bases between. Here the CDR3 DNA reads TGCGCCAGCAGCCCGCAGGCAGGGGAGGGCACTGAAGCTTTCTTT. Translation gives CASSPQAGEGTEAFF.

The chain uses TRBV5-3 and TRBJ1-1; D is unresolved. TRBV5-3 belongs to the ORF category, with a function that is uncertain. Trimming stripped 3 bases from V and 11 bases from J, with 23 bases between. The length of the CDR3 is 15 residues. The CDR3 bases are TGTGCCAGAAGCTCGGAGGTAGTCCGGACCCATGGGGCTTTCTTT. Translation: CARSSEVVRTHGAFF.

This chain links TRBV7-3 with TRBJ1-1; D gene uncertain. Trimming shortened V by 5 bases and J by 3 bases, and 16 bases separated the two germline ends. The CDR3 loop spans 15 amino acids. Germline V gene data show CDR1 as SGHTA and CDR2 as FQGTGA. DNA for the CDR3: TGTGCCAGCAGCCCCCGAACGGGATCATACACTGAAGCTTTCTTT. It encodes CASSPRTGSYTEAFF.

This clone has only one observation. This chain links TRBV11-1 with TRBJ2-5, with 8 bases aligning to TRBD1. The junction had 1 base not matched to a gene; V was cut back by 4 bases and J by 3 bases. The CDR3 runs 13 residues. Per the germline V gene, CDR1 is SGHAT and CDR2 is FQDESV (reference sequence). This CDR3 is CASSYRGEETQYF. CDR3 nucleotide sequence: TGTGCCAGCAGCTACAGGGGGGAAGAGACCCAGTACTTC.

This clone was recorded a few times. This rearrangement joins TRBV3-1 (or the pseudogene TRBV3-2) to TRBJ1-6; TRBD1 is a possible D gene (5 bases). V dropped 1 base and J dropped 8 bases, with 12 bases sitting between them. This CDR3 comprises 15 residues. CDR1 LGHDT and CDR2 YNNKEL come from the germline V gene (reference sequence). In DNA form, the CDR3 reads TGTGCCAGCAGCCAAGTTCCCACAGGTTATTCACCCCTCCACTTT. It codes for CASSQVPTGYSPLHF.

In its sample, this clone was seen once. The chain joins TRBV5-1 to TRBJ2-5, with D possibly matching TRBD1 (5 bases). V lost 7 bases and J lost 5, with 21 bases in between. CDR3 length: 15 residues. CDR1 is SGHRS, CDR2 YFSETQ, per germline. CDR3 nucleotide sequence: TGCGCCAGCCAGACATTCCCAGGGCAAGGCGAGACCCAGTACTTC. Protein: CASQTFPGQGETQYF.

The chain couples TRBV6-2 or TRBV6-3 to TRBJ2-3; weak D call: TRBD2 (6 bases). CDR1 MNHEY and CDR2 SVGEGT come from the germline V gene. V dropped 2 bases and J dropped 2 bases, with 17 bases sitting between them. This CDR3 is built from 17 residues. The CDR3 DNA sequence: TGTGCCAGCAGTTACAGGGTAGGACGGGAGATCACAGATACGCAGTATTTT. Translation: CASSYRVGREITDTQYF.

V is TRBV4-1 and J is TRBJ2-2, with TRBD1 matching 10 bases. The V and J ends lost 1 base and 5 bases, in that order; junction bases with no gene match: 7. This CDR3 is 17 amino acids long. Germline V CDR1 and CDR2: MGHRA, YSYEKL. CDR3 sequence: CASSQVSRDRGTGELFF. As DNA, the CDR3 is TGCGCCAGCAGCCAAGTTTCTCGGGACAGGGGAACCGGGGAGCTGTTTTTT.